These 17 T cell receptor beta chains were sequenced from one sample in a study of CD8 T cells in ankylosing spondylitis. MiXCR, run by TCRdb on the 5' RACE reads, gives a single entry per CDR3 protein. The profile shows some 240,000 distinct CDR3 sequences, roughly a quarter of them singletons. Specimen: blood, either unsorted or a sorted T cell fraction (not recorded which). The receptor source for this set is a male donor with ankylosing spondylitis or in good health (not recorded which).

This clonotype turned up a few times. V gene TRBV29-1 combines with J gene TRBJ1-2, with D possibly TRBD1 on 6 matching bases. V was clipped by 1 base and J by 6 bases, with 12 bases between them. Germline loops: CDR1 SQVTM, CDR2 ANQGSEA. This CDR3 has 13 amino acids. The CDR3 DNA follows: TGCAGCGTTGAAGGTCGGGGGCGGGATGGCTACACCTTC. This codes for CSVEGRGRDGYTF.

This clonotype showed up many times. CDR3 bases: TGCAGTGCTAGAGTGACAGGGGGCGAAGACGAGCAGTACTTC. Translated: CSARVTGGEDEQYF. V gene TRBV20-1 combines with J gene TRBJ2-7; TRBD1 matches 10 bases. The V gene end was trimmed by 1 base and the J gene end by 5 bases; junction bases not matched to a gene: 5. From germline, CDR1 is DFQATT and CDR2 SNEGSKA (reference sequence). The CDR3 length is 14 residues.

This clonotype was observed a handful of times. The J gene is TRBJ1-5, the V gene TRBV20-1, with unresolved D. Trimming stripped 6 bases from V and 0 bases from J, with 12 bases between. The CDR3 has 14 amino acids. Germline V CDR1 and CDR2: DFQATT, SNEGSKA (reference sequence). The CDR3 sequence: CSARRVGSNQPQHF. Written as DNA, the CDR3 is TGCAGTGCCCGGAGGGTGGGTAGCAATCAGCCCCAGCATTTT.

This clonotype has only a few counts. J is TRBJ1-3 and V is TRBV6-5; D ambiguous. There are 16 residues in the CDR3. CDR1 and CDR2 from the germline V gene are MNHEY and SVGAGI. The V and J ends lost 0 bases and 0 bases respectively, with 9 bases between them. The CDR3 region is CASSYSWGNSGNTIYF. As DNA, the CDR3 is TGTGCCAGCAGTTACTCTTGGGGAAACTCTGGAAACACCATATATTTT.

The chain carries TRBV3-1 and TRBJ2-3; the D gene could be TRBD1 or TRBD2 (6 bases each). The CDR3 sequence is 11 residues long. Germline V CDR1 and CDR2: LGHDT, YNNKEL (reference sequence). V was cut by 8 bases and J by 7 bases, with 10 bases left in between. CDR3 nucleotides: TGTGCCAGCTCGGGGGCAAATACGCAGTATTTT. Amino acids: CASSGANTQYF.

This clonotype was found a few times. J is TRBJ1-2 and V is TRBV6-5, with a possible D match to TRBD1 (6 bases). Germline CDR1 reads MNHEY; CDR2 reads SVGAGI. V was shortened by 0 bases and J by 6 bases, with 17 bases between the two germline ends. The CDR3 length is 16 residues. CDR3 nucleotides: TGTGCCAGCAGTTACTCCCGGACAGCCTCCGTCCATGGCTACACCTTC. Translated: CASSYSRTASVHGYTF.

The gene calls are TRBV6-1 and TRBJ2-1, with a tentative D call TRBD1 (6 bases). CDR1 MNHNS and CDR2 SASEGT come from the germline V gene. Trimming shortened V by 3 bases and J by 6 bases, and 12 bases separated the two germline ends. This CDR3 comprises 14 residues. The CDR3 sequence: CASSDPTGANEQFF. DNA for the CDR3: TGTGCCAGCAGTGACCCGACAGGTGCCAATGAGCAGTTCTTC.

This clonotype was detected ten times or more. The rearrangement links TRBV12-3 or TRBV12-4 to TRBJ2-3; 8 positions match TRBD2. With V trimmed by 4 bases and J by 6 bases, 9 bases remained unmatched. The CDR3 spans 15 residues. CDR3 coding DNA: TGTGCCAGCAGTTGGGCCGGGACTAGTTTGGATACGCAGTATTTT. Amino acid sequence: CASSWAGTSLDTQYF.

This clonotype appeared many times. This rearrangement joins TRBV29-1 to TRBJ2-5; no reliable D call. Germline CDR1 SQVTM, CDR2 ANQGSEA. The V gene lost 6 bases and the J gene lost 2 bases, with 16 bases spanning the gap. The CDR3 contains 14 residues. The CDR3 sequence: CSVAPKLVQETQYF. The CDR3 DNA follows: TGCAGCGTCGCCCCGAAGCTAGTGCAAGAGACCCAGTACTTC.

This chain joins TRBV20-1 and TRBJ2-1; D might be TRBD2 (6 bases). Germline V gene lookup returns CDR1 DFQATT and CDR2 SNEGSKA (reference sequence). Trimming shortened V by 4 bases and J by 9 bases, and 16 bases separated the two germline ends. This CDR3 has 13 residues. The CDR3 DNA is TGCAGTGCTAACCCGTACCGGGGGAGTGAGCAGTTCTTC. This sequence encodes CSANPYRGSEQFF.

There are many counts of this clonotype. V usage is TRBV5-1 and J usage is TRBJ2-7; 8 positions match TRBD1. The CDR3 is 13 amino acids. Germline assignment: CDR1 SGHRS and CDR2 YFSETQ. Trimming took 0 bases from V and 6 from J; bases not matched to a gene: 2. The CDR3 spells CASSLGQGSEQYF. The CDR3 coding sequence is TGCGCCAGCAGCTTGGGACAGGGGTCCGAGCAGTACTTC.

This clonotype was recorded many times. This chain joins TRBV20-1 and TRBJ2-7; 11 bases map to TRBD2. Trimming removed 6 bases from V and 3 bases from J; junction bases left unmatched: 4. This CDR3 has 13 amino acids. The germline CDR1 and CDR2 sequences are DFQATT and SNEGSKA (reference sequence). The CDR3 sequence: CSAQLAGDYEQYF. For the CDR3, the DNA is TGCAGTGCCCAACTAGCGGGAGACTACGAGCAGTACTTC.

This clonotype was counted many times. In DNA, the CDR3 is TGCAGTGCCCCCTCCTGGGAAGAGACCCAGTACTTC. Its translation: CSAPSWEETQYF. The V call is TRBV20-1, the J call TRBJ2-5, with unresolved D. The V end was cut by 6 bases, the J end by 3 bases, with 11 bases between. CDR1 DFQATT and CDR2 SNEGSKA come from the germline V gene (reference sequence). The CDR3 length is 12 residues.

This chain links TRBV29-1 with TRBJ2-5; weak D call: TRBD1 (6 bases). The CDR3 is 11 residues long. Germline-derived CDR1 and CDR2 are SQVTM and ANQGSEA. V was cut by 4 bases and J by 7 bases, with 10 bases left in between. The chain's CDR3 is CSVVQGGTQYF. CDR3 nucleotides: TGCAGCGTTGTACAAGGGGGGACCCAGTACTTC. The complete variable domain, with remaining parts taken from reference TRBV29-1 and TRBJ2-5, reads SAVISQKPSRDICQRGTSLTIQCQVDSQVTMMFWYRQQPGQSLTLIATANQGSEATYESGFVIDKFPISRPNLTFSTLTVSNMSPEDSSIYLCSVVQGGTQYFGPGTRLLVL.

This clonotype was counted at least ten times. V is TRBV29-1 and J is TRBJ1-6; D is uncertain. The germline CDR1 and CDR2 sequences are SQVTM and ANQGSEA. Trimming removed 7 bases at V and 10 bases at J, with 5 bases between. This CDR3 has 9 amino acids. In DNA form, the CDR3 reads TGCAGCGCCGAGTCACCCCTCCACTTT. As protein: CSAESPLHF.

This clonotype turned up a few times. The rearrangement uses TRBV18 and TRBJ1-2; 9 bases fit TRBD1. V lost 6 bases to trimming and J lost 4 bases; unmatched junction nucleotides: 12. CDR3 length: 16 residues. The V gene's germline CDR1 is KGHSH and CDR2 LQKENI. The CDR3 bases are TGTGCCAGCTCTACGACAGGGGGAGATCTGACCTATGGCTACACCTTC. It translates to CASSTTGGDLTYGYTF.

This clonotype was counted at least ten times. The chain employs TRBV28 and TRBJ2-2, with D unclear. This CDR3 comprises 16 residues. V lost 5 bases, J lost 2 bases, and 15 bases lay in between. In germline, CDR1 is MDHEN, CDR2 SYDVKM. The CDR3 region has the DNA TGTGCCAGCAGTCCCCTAGTGCGAACAAACACCGGGGAGCTGTTTTTT. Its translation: CASSPLVRTNTGELFF. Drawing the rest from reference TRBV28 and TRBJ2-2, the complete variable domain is DVKVTQSSRYLVKRTGEKVFLECVQDMDHENMFWYRQDPGLGLRLIYFSYDVKMKEKGDIPEGYSVSREKKERFSLILESASTNQTSMYLCASSPLVRTNTGELFFGEGSRLTVL.